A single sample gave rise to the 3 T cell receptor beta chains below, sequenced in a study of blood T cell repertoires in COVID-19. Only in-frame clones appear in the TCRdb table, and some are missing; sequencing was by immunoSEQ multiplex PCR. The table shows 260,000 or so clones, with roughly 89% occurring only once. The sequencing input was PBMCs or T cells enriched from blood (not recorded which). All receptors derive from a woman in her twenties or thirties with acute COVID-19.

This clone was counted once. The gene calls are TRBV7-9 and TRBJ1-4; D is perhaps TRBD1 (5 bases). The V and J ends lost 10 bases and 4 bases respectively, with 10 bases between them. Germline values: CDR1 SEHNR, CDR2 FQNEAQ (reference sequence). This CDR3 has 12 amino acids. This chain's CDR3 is CAIRQRNEKLFF. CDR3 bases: TGTGCCATTCGACAGCGTAATGAAAAACTGTTTTTT.

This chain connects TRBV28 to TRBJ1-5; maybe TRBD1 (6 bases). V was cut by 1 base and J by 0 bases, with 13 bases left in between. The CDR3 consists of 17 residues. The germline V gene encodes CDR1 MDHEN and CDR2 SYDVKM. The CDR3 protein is CASSLFSQGYSNQPQHF. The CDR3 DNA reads TGTGCCAGCAGTTTATTTTCCCAGGGGTATAGCAATCAGCCCCAGCATTTT.

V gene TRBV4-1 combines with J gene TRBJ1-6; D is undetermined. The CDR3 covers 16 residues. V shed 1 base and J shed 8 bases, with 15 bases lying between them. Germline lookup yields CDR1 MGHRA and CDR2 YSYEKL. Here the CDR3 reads CASSQVLNPQDSPLHF. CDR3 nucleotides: TGCGCCAGCAGCCAAGTTTTGAATCCTCAGGATTCACCCCTCCACTTT.